A single sample gave rise to the 13 T cell receptor beta chains below, sequenced in a study of blood T cells in healthy people across ages. Alongside a J-beta primer mix, a sample-barcoded 5' primer served in a second PCR lasting 7 to 11 cycles. MiXCR was run by TCRdb on the 5' RACE reads, yielding one entry per CDR3 protein. Seen here are over 1,300,000 distinct CDR3 sequences, around 55% observed once, and the top ten hold roughly 6.3%. Specimen: blood. The receptor set was obtained from a man younger than 30 in good health.

This clonotype was detected only a few times. V usage is TRBV20-1 and J usage is TRBJ2-7; D may correspond to TRBD1 or TRBD2 (5 bases each). The germline V gene has CDR1 DFQATT and CDR2 SNEGSKA (reference sequence). Trimming stripped 4 bases from V and 2 bases from J, with 12 bases between. This CDR3 contains 13 residues. Here the CDR3 reads CSAMEDIAYEQYF. CDR3 sequence (DNA): TGCAGTGCTATGGAGGACATCGCCTACGAGCAGTACTTC.

The V gene is TRBV11-2, the J gene TRBJ2-3; the match to TRBD2 covers 8 bases. Looked up from germline, CDR1 is SGHAT and CDR2 is FQNNGV. The CDR3 totals 16 residues. Losses at the gene ends were 3 bases for V and 6 bases for J; bases not matched to a gene: 11. DNA for the CDR3: TGTGCCAGCAGCTTCCGAGGTCGGGAGGGCCACGATACGCAGTATTTT. Residues: CASSFRGREGHDTQYF.

CDR3 sequence reads: CASSLSAGYTDTQYF. The CDR3 nucleotides read TGTGCCAGCAGTTTATCTGCGGGCTACACAGATACGCAGTATTTT. This chain uses TRBV27 with TRBJ2-3; weak D call: TRBD2 (5 bases). Trimming removed 0 bases at V and 2 bases at J, with 9 bases between. Looked up from germline, CDR1 is MNHEY and CDR2 is SMNVEV (reference sequence). This CDR3 is 15 amino acids long.

This clonotype came up many times. V gene TRBV3-1 combines with J gene TRBJ2-2; 11 nucleotides line up with TRBD2. CDR3 length: 19 amino acids. J gave up 4 bases and V 1 base, and 11 bases lay outside the gene matches. Germline V gene sequence: CDR1 LGHDT, CDR2 YNNKEL (reference sequence). The DNA for the CDR3 is TGTGCCAGCAGCCAAGGGACTAGCGGGCTCCTTATTGGCACCGGGGAGCTGTTTTTT. It yields the protein CASSQGTSGLLIGTGELFF.

The chain recombines TRBV2 with TRBJ2-3; D might be TRBD1 or TRBD2, each matching 5 bases. This CDR3 has 15 residues. Germline CDR1 SNHLY, CDR2 FYNNEI. Between the trimmed V and J ends, which lost 6 bases and 1 base, there was a span of 14 bases. CDR3 protein: CASRHRDHRTDTQYF. The CDR3 DNA reads TGTGCCAGCAGGCACCGGGACCATCGCACAGATACGCAGTATTTT.

V gene TRBV20-1 combines with J gene TRBJ2-7; D assignment may be TRBD1 or TRBD2 (5 bases each). Germline CDR1 and CDR2: DFQATT and SNEGSKA (reference sequence). Trimming took 7 bases from V and 2 from J, leaving 18 bases between them. The CDR3 loop spans 14 amino acids. As DNA, the CDR3 is TGCAGTGGGGAGAGTGGGGACCCTCCCTACGAGCAGTACTTC. It specifies CSGESGDPPYEQYF.

This clonotype has a single count. The V and J genes are TRBV9 and TRBJ1-1; weak D call: TRBD1 (6 bases). Trimming left V 5 bases short and J 0 bases short, with 14 bases between. Germline CDR1 and CDR2: SGDLS and YYNGEE. The CDR3 length is 15 residues. CDR3: CASRPTGQMNTEAFF. The CDR3 DNA sequence: TGTGCCAGCAGACCAACGGGACAAATGAACACTGAAGCTTTCTTT.

This clonotype showed up just a few times. The chain has TRBV27 and TRBJ2-1; D may be TRBD1 or TRBD2 (5 bases each). V was shortened by 3 bases and J by 4 bases, with 16 bases between the two germline ends. There are 16 residues in the CDR3. The germline CDR1 and CDR2 sequences are MNHEY and SMNVEV (reference sequence). The CDR3 reads CASSFGTVSPYNEQFF. CDR3 sequence (DNA): TGTGCCAGCAGTTTTGGGACCGTCTCCCCTTACAATGAGCAGTTCTTC.

This sequence joins TRBV20-1 and TRBJ2-1; 13 nucleotides agree with TRBD2. The V segment lost 6 bases and the J segment 9 bases; nucleotides outside the gene matches: 14. The CDR3 has 16 residues. Germline CDR1 and CDR2: DFQATT and SNEGSKA (reference sequence). The DNA of the CDR3 is TGCAGTGCAAGTCTTGGACTAGCGGGAGTCACGGGTGAGCAGTTCTTC. It translates to CSASLGLAGVTGEQFF.

This chain connects TRBV3-1 to TRBJ1-6; D is perhaps TRBD1 (5 bases). The CDR3 is made up of 17 amino acids. Deletions cut 8 bases from V and 8 bases from J, with 25 bases between. The germline V gene encodes CDR1 LGHDT and CDR2 YNNKEL (reference sequence). The DNA for the CDR3 is TGTGCCAGCGACATCATTCAGGGAGAATTTGAAGATTCACCCCTCCACTTT. Translation gives CASDIIQGEFEDSPLHF.

The rearrangement links TRBV2 to TRBJ2-7; 7 positions match TRBD2. J gave up 2 bases and V 6 bases, and 13 bases lay outside the gene matches. The CDR3 is made up of 16 amino acids. From germline, CDR1 is SNHLY and CDR2 FYNNEI. CDR3 DNA sequence: TGTGCCAGCAGACCAAGATGGGGGAGGGTAACCTACGAGCAGTACTTC. Translating gives CASRPRWGRVTYEQYF. Full variable domain (outside the CDR3, taken from reference TRBV2 and TRBJ2-7): EPEVTQTPSHQVTQMGQEVILRCVPISNHLYFYWYRQILGQKVEFLVSFYNNEISEKSEIFDDQFSVERPDGSNFTLKIRSTKLEDSAMYFCASRPRWGRVTYEQYFGPGTRLTVT.

The rearrangement links TRBV28 to TRBJ2-4; D remains ambiguous. Judging by the DNA end, TRBJ2-7 fits better; the J call may be wrong. The germline CDR1 and CDR2 sequences are MDHEN and SYDVKM. The CDR3 is 14 amino acids. CDR3 coding DNA: TGTGCCAGCAGTTTTAGATCCGGCTTAGGCGAGCAGTACTTC. Translated, it gives CASSFRSGLGEQYF.

This clonotype was counted between two and nine times. The chain links TRBV5-6 to TRBJ2-1; perhaps D is TRBD1 or TRBD2 (5 bases each). CDR3 length: 15 residues. The ends were cut back, 2 bases at V and 2 bases at J, with 11 bases in the middle. Germline-derived CDR1 and CDR2 are SGHDT and YYEEEE. CDR3 amino acids: CASSLGLGAYNEQFF. The CDR3 coding sequence is TGTGCCAGCAGCTTAGGTTTGGGGGCCTACAATGAGCAGTTCTTC.